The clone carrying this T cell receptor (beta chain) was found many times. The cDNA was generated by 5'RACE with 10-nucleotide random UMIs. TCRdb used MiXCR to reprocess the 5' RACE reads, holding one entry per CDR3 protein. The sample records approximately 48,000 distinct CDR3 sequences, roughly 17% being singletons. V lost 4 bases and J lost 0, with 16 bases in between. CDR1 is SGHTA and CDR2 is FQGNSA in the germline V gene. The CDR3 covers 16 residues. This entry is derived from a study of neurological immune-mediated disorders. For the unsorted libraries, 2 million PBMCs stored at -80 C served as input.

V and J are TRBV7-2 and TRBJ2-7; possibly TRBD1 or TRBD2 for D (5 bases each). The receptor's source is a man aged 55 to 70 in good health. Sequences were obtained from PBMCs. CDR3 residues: CASSSLGRRSSYEQYF. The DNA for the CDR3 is TGTGCCAGCAGCTCCCTGGGACGCAGAAGCTCCTACGAGCAGTACTTC.